The following is a T cell receptor beta chain sequence with its context. The antigen remains undetermined. The germline CDR1 and CDR2 sequences are SGHNT and YENEEA. The CDR3 is 17 residues long. V shed 0 bases and J 0 bases; nucleotides not matched to a gene: 6. This sample is drawn from a study of PD-L1 blockade in urothelial cancer. Overall study context: Men with urothelial cancer arising in the bladder made up about 85% of the roughly 29 patients. Blood underwent analysis 3 weeks (second dose) and 6 weeks after treatment began. When blood samples were assessed, the median T cell count was 120,000 to 150,000. Study findings and constraints: Below-median TCR clonality that was measured in pretreatment blood predicted better survival.

Method: immunoSEQ multiplex PCR; TCRdb's copy keeps in-frame clones and lacks some. In the table there are about 82,000 clones, about 80% of which are singletons. The sample here was PBMCs, taken around atezolizumab (anti-PD-L1) treatment. This chain connects TRBV11-3 to TRBJ2-3, with 7 nucleotides matching TRBD2. The TCR comes from a man between 65 and 85 years old with urothelial cancer. The CDR3 spells CASSLDPGLTSTDTQYF. The CDR3 DNA sequence: TGTGCCAGCAGCTTAGATCCGGGACTAACTAGCACAGATACGCAGTATTTT.